Each of the 31 T cell receptor beta chains below was sequenced from the same sample in a study of response to subunit inactivated influenza vaccine. Via MiXCR, TCRdb re-called the RT-PCR reads, giving one row per CDR3 protein. This table has more than 400,000 distinct CDR3 sequences, 6% to 9% appearing once. The sequences come from PBMCs from blood, collected about 24 months after vaccination. The receptor set was obtained from a man in his fifties or sixties who received an inactivated influenza vaccine.

The gene calls are TRBV20-1 and TRBJ2-4; TRBD2 matches 9 bases. The CDR3 is 18 amino acids. Trimming cost V 0 bases and J 0 bases; bases outside gene matches: 9. Germline CDR1 DFQATT, CDR2 SNEGSKA (reference sequence). The CDR3 region is CSARDRELAGLAKNIQYF. The CDR3 coding sequence is TGCAGTGCTAGAGATCGGGAACTAGCGGGCCTAGCCAAAAACATTCAGTACTTC.

There are a few counts of this clonotype. The chain's CDR3 is CSARVQGNFETQYF. DNA of the CDR3: TGCAGTGCTAGAGTACAGGGGAATTTTGAGACCCAGTACTTC. V and J are TRBV20-1 and TRBJ2-5; 7 bases align to TRBD1. The V and J ends lost 1 base and 5 bases, in that order; junction bases with no gene match: 7. Per germline, CDR1 DFQATT and CDR2 SNEGSKA (reference sequence). The CDR3 loop spans 14 amino acids.

The DNA of the CDR3 is TGCGCCAGCAGCCAAGCAACTGTCTACGAGCAGTACTTC. Translating gives CASSQATVYEQYF. J is TRBJ2-7 and V is TRBV4-3; D unresolved. The CDR3 loop spans 13 amino acids. Germline V gives CDR1 LGHNA, CDR2 YSLEER. Deletions cut 1 base from V and 3 bases from J, with 7 bases between.

This clonotype was seen ten or more times. In nucleotides, the CDR3 is TGTGCCACCCAAAGTGGCACCCTCAACACTGAAGCTTTCTTT. This gives the protein CATQSGTLNTEAFF. The chain is built from TRBV7-9 and TRBJ1-1, with D hard to call. The V gene lost 10 bases and the J gene lost 2 bases, with 17 bases spanning the gap. CDR3 length: 14 amino acids. Per the germline V gene, CDR1 is SEHNR and CDR2 is FQNEAQ (reference sequence).

There are many counts of this clonotype. The chain combines TRBV10-3 with TRBJ2-3, with unresolved D. The CDR3 consists of 13 residues. Germline V gene data show CDR1 as ENHRY and CDR2 as SYGVKD. V lost 5 bases, J lost 5 bases, and 11 bases lay in between. The CDR3, as DNA: TGTGCCATCAGTCCCGAAAACCAAGATACGCAGTATTTT. This gives the protein CAISPENQDTQYF.

J is TRBJ1-1 and V is TRBV10-3; a weak D match, TRBD1 (6 bases). The ends were cut back, 5 bases at V and 8 bases at J, with 18 bases in the middle. The CDR3 covers 14 residues. Germline V CDR1 and CDR2: ENHRY, SYGVKD. Written as DNA, the CDR3 is TGTGCCATCAGTTCTGGCAGGGGACTTGAGGAAGCTTTCTTT. It specifies CAISSGRGLEEAFF.

The chain is built from TRBV5-1 and TRBJ2-7, with D perhaps matching TRBD1 (6 bases). Germline V CDR1 and CDR2: SGHRS, YFSETQ. The CDR3 covers 13 residues. V shed 10 bases and J shed 6 bases, with 20 bases lying between them. The CDR3 DNA reads as TGCGCCGGCACCACACAGGGAGTCGGCGAGCAGTACTTC. Its protein is CAGTTQGVGEQYF.

This clonotype was observed a handful of times. The rearrangement uses TRBV7-9 and TRBJ2-3; no clear D. The CDR3 length is 16 residues. Trimming stripped 5 bases from V and 4 bases from J, with 19 bases between. Germline CDR1 SEHNR, CDR2 FQNEAQ (reference sequence). Here the CDR3 DNA reads TGTGCCAGCAGCCCGATCGACGGAAAAGACCCAGATACGCAGTATTTT. It encodes CASSPIDGKDPDTQYF.

This clonotype was seen at least ten times. The J gene is TRBJ2-1, the V gene TRBV4-3; 8 bases are shared with TRBD2. The CDR3 runs to 15 residues. The V segment lost 4 bases and the J segment 7 bases; nucleotides outside the gene matches: 9. The germline CDR1 and CDR2 sequences are LGHNA and YSLEER. CDR3: CASSLRGGALNEQFF. As DNA, the CDR3 is TGCGCCAGCAGCCTCCGGGGGGGTGCTCTAAATGAGCAGTTCTTC.

This rearrangement joins TRBV4-2 to TRBJ2-4; D gene ambiguous. Germline CDR1 LGHNA, CDR2 YNFKEQ. CDR3 size: 14 residues. Trimming took off 1 base at V and 0 bases at J, with 4 bases between the two ends. The CDR3 nucleotides read TGTGCCAGCAGCCAAGGGACAGCCAAAAACATTCAGTACTTC. It translates to CASSQGTAKNIQYF.

The gene calls are TRBV4-1 and TRBJ1-1; a weak D match, TRBD1 (6 bases). CDR3 length equals 13 residues. The V end lost 0 bases, the J end lost 8 bases, and 10 bases lay between the germline ends. The germline V gene has CDR1 MGHRA and CDR2 YSYEKL. The CDR3 DNA reads as TGCGCCAGCAGCCAAGATCCGACAGGCGAAGCTTTCTTT. Protein: CASSQDPTGEAFF.

This clonotype was recorded at least ten times. The V gene is TRBV5-1, the J gene TRBJ2-1; 12 positions agree with TRBD2. Per germline, CDR1 SGHRS and CDR2 YFSETQ. The CDR3 sequence is 16 residues long. J gave up 6 bases and V 1 base, and 5 bases lay outside the gene matches. In DNA form, the CDR3 reads TGCGCCAGCAGCTTGAGTGTGACTAGCGGGAGCAATGAGCAGTTCTTC. Translating it yields CASSLSVTSGSNEQFF.

This clonotype was found a few times. This chain uses TRBV5-5 with TRBJ1-5, with D perhaps TRBD1 (5 bases). From germline, CDR1 is SGHKS and CDR2 YYEKEE (reference sequence). The CDR3 extends over 14 amino acids. V lost 5 bases and J 1 base, leaving 10 bases between the germline ends. CDR3 DNA: TGTGCCAGCAGTTGGGGACCAAGCAATCAGCCCCAGCATTTT. Protein sequence: CASSWGPSNQPQHF.

Ten or more counts support this clonotype. V and J are TRBV29-1 and TRBJ2-3; the match to TRBD2 covers 14 bases. The CDR3 is 15 amino acids. V shed 5 bases, J shed 2 bases, and the junction held 3 bases outside the gene matches. CDR1 is SQVTM and CDR2 is ANQGSEA in the germline V gene. In DNA, the CDR3 is TGCAGCGTTCGGACTAGCGGGGGGAACACAGATACGCAGTATTTT. It translates to CSVRTSGGNTDTQYF.

This CDR3 reads CASSQGVGSANTGELFF. The CDR3 DNA reads TGTGCCAGCAGCCAAGGTGTCGGCAGCGCGAACACCGGGGAGCTGTTTTTT. This chain connects TRBV4-2 to TRBJ2-2; no clear D gene. The germline V and J ends were trimmed by 1 base and 0 bases, with 12 bases remaining between them. This CDR3 has 17 amino acids. CDR1 is LGHNA and CDR2 is YNFKEQ in the germline V gene.

Only a few counts were recorded for this clonotype. V gene TRBV20-1 combines with J gene TRBJ2-3; TRBD2 aligns across 7 bases. The trim removed 4 bases at V and 9 bases at J, leaving 19 bases unmatched. This CDR3 is 16 amino acids long. Germline V gene sequence: CDR1 DFQATT, CDR2 SNEGSKA (reference sequence). The CDR3 here is CSAMSFRLAEAGTQYF. The CDR3 DNA is TGCAGTGCTATGAGCTTTCGGCTAGCGGAGGCGGGCACGCAGTATTTT.

The chain carries TRBV28 and TRBJ1-6; D remains ambiguous. This CDR3 has 15 amino acids. V was pared by 6 bases and J by 4 bases, with 13 bases between. Germline V gene data show CDR1 as MDHEN and CDR2 as SYDVKM. The CDR3 loop reads CASRRFDNYNSPLHF. DNA for the CDR3: TGTGCCAGCAGGAGGTTCGATAATTATAATTCACCCCTCCACTTT.

V gene TRBV10-2 combines with J gene TRBJ1-2; no reliable D call. The length of the CDR3 is 13 residues. Germline CDR1 reads WSHSY; CDR2 reads SAAADI. Trimming removed 5 bases at V and 5 bases at J, with 12 bases between. CDR3 region: CASSLYLDYGYTF. CDR3 nucleotides: TGCGCCAGCAGTTTATACTTGGATTATGGCTACACCTTC.

This clonotype has just a few counts. A read error may be the cause here, since a much bigger clone is one base away. The chain couples TRBV10-3 to TRBJ2-5, with no clear D. Germline V gene lookup returns CDR1 ENHRY and CDR2 SYGVKD. The CDR3 runs 13 residues. CDR3: CAISESLVETRYF. CDR3 DNA sequence: TGTGCCATCAGTGAGTCGTTGGTTGAGACCCGGTACTTC.

The sample holds a few counts of this clonotype. This chain joins TRBV4-2 and TRBJ1-4, with 7 bases lining up with TRBD1. This CDR3 has 13 amino acids. V lost 2 bases to trimming and J lost 8 bases; unmatched junction nucleotides: 2. Germline lookup yields CDR1 LGHNA and CDR2 YNFKEQ. The CDR3, as DNA: TGTGCCAGCAGCCAAAGGGACAGAGAAAAACTGTTTTTT. Protein: CASSQRDREKLFF.

This clonotype has ten or more counts. This chain's CDR3 is CASSSPHRSSYNEQFF. CDR3 DNA sequence: TGTGCCAGCAGCTCACCCCATCGTTCGTCCTACAATGAGCAGTTCTTC. This chain connects TRBV5-6 to TRBJ2-1; D is uncertain. V was trimmed by 3 bases and J by 1 base, leaving 14 bases between them. CDR3 size: 16 residues. Germline CDR1 and CDR2: SGHDT and YYEEEE.

This clonotype was counted at least ten times. The rearrangement uses TRBV29-1 and TRBJ2-7; 7 positions match TRBD1. Germline CDR1 is SQVTM and CDR2 is ANQGSEA. Trimming at V came to 2 bases and at J to 6 bases, leaving 7 bases not matched to a gene. This CDR3 spans 13 amino acids. The CDR3, as DNA: TGCAGCGTTGAAAAAGGGGGACAGAGCGAGCAGTACTTC. Its protein is CSVEKGGQSEQYF.

V usage is TRBV7-2 and J usage is TRBJ2-5; perhaps TRBD2 as D (5 bases). The CDR3 is 15 residues long. Germline loops: CDR1 SGHTA, CDR2 FQGNSA. V was shortened by 0 bases and J by 2 bases, with 10 bases between the two germline ends. The CDR3: CASSLAAAYQETQYF. For the CDR3, the DNA is TGTGCCAGCAGCTTAGCAGCGGCGTATCAAGAGACCCAGTACTTC.

This clonotype was found many times. The J gene is TRBJ2-5, the V gene TRBV5-1; 9 positions agree with TRBD2. The CDR3 has 16 residues. The germline V gene has CDR1 SGHRS and CDR2 YFSETQ. J gave up 0 bases and V 1 base, and 4 bases lay outside the gene matches. The CDR3 here is CASSLRPSGNQETQYF. DNA of the CDR3: TGCGCCAGCAGCTTGCGGCCTAGCGGGAACCAAGAGACCCAGTACTTC.

This clonotype appeared many times. The chain joins TRBV7-9 to TRBJ1-2; no definite D call. V was shortened by 10 bases and J by 6 bases, with 12 bases between the two germline ends. The germline gives CDR1 SEHNR, CDR2 FQNEAQ (reference sequence). This CDR3 region has 11 residues. In DNA, the CDR3 is TGTGCCATCCTCGGGTCCGATGGCTACACCTTC. Translation: CAILGSDGYTF.

The rearrangement joins TRBV20-1 to TRBJ2-1; D uncertain. Between the trimmed V and J ends, which lost 0 bases and 0 bases, there was a span of 15 bases. Germline values: CDR1 DFQATT, CDR2 SNEGSKA (reference sequence). This CDR3 has 17 residues. This CDR3 reads CSARDPSPPGSYNEQFF. CDR3 DNA: TGCAGTGCTAGAGACCCCTCCCCGCCCGGCTCCTACAATGAGCAGTTCTTC.

The rearrangement links TRBV9 to TRBJ2-3, with 8 positions matching TRBD2. Germline V gene data show CDR1 as SGDLS and CDR2 as YYNGEE. The CDR3 runs to 15 residues. The ends lost 4 bases at V and 0 bases at J; junction bases unmatched: 4. The CDR3 loop reads CASSIREGSTDTQYF. CDR3 DNA sequence: TGTGCCAGCAGCATTCGGGAGGGGAGCACAGATACGCAGTATTTT.

This clonotype was observed at least ten times. The chain couples TRBV5-1 to TRBJ1-1; 8 nucleotides align to TRBD1. V lost 0 bases to trimming and J lost 4 bases; unmatched junction nucleotides: 11. The CDR3 is 17 residues long. Germline assignment: CDR1 SGHRS and CDR2 YFSETQ. This CDR3 is CASSLAQGALGSTEAFF. In nucleotides, the CDR3 is TGCGCCAGCAGCTTGGCCCAGGGGGCCCTCGGTAGCACTGAAGCTTTCTTT.

At least ten counts were recorded for this clonotype. The V call is TRBV12-3 or TRBV12-4, the J call TRBJ2-3, with D possibly TRBD2 on 5 matching bases. V lost 3 bases and J lost 5, with 12 bases in between. This CDR3 contains 14 residues. In nucleotides, the CDR3 is TGTGCCAGCAGTTTGAGTCCTCGGGGAGATACGCAGTATTTT. Translated: CASSLSPRGDTQYF.

The rearrangement uses TRBV7-2 and TRBJ2-3, with TRBD2 matching over 9 bases. The CDR3 spans 16 residues. Trimming at V came to 2 bases and at J to 1 base, leaving 4 bases not matched to a gene. The germline gives CDR1 SGHTA, CDR2 FQGNSA. CDR3 bases: TGTGCCAGCAGCTTAAAATTAGCGGGGGGCACAGATACGCAGTATTTT. It translates to CASSLKLAGGTDTQYF.

This clonotype was found a few times. The chain joins TRBV7-2 to TRBJ2-7; a weak D match, TRBD2 (6 bases). The length of the CDR3 is 15 residues. V lost 1 base, J lost 5 bases, and 15 bases lay in between. Looked up from germline, CDR1 is SGHTA and CDR2 is FQGNSA. CDR3 nucleotides: TGTGCCAGCAGCTTAGACCGGGGGAGGAGCCACGAGCAGTACTTC. Translation: CASSLDRGRSHEQYF.